A selection of T cell receptor beta chains follows, all from one sample in a study of T cell responses to AZD1222 COVID-19 vaccine. Data came from immunoSEQ multiplex PCR; TCRdb stores just in-frame clones and leaves some out. The profile shows roughly 150,000 clones, approximately 83% of them singletons. The sequencing here drew on peripheral blood, taken on day 0 of AZD1222 vaccination. These receptor sequences come from an adult in good health. CDR3s include the opening cysteine and the closing phenylalanine or tryptophan. A D gene is named only where the DNA matches it firmly. The size entry is marked missing in some rows and otherwise reads once, few, many or a size class.

abundance: NA
j_gene: TRBJ2-7
v_gene: TRBV12-3/TRBV12-4
d_gene: NA
CDR3nt: TGTGCCAGCAGTTTAGGTCAGGGGTACGAGCAGTACTTC
CDR3aa: CASSLGQGYEQYF

abundance: NA
j_gene: TRBJ2-5
v_gene: TRBV30
d_gene: NA
CDR3nt: TGTGCCTGGAAAGGTGAACAAGAGACCCAGTACTTC
CDR3aa: CAWKGEQETQYF

abundance: NA
j_gene: TRBJ1-5
v_gene: TRBV30
d_gene: NA
CDR3nt: TGTGCCTGGAGTGTCGCACAGGGCGATCAGCCCCAGCATTTT
CDR3aa: CAWSVAQGDQPQHF

abundance: once
j_gene: TRBJ2-2
v_gene: TRBV24-1
d_gene: NA
CDR3nt: TGTGCCACCAGTGCGCCCGGGGAGCTGTTTTTT
CDR3aa: CATSAPGELFF

abundance: NA
j_gene: TRBJ2-1
v_gene: TRBV7-9
d_gene: TRBD1
CDR3nt: TGTGCCAGCAGCACCCTCAGACAGGGGCCGAGAACCTACAATGAGCAGTTCTTC
CDR3aa: CASSTLRQGPRTYNEQFF

abundance: NA
j_gene: TRBJ1-1
v_gene: TRBV10-1
d_gene: NA
CDR3nt: TGCGCCAGCAGTGAGGAGATAAACACTGAAGCTTTCTTT
CDR3aa: CASSEEINTEAFF

abundance: NA
j_gene: TRBJ1-1
v_gene: TRBV5-1
d_gene: NA
CDR3nt: TGCGCCAGCAGCTTGGACGGGGTCCTCACTGAAGCTTTCTTT
CDR3aa: CASSLDGVLTEAFF

abundance: once
j_gene: TRBJ2-7
v_gene: TRBV7-8
d_gene: NA
CDR3nt: TGTGCCAGCACCCCCATGAGGGGCGGATTAGGGGAGCAGTACTTC
CDR3aa: CASTPMRGGLGEQYF

abundance: NA
j_gene: TRBJ2-1
v_gene: TRBV19
d_gene: TRBD2
CDR3nt: TGTGCCAGTAGTATACTAGCGGGAGGGACGACCTACAATGAGCAGTTCTTC
CDR3aa: CASSILAGGTTYNEQFF

abundance: many
j_gene: TRBJ2-7
v_gene: TRBV6-1
d_gene: TRBD1
CDR3nt: TGTGCCAGCAGTGAAGTCGCAGGGGGTGGTTACGAGCAGTACTTC
CDR3aa: CASSEVAGGGYEQYF

abundance: NA
j_gene: TRBJ2-1
v_gene: TRBV4-2
d_gene: NA
CDR3nt: TGTGCCAGCAGCTACCGGACCACCCCTTACAATGAGCAGTTCTTC
CDR3aa: CASSYRTTPYNEQFF

abundance: NA
j_gene: TRBJ2-7
v_gene: TRBV19
d_gene: TRBD2
CDR3nt: TGTGCCAGTAGACTAGCGGATGATTACTTCTACGAGCAGTACTTC
CDR3aa: CASRLADDYFYEQYF

abundance: NA
j_gene: TRBJ1-2
v_gene: TRBV4-2
d_gene: TRBD1
CDR3nt: TGTGCCAGCAGCCAAGTAGGGGGCGCGTTCCACTACACCTTC
CDR3aa: CASSQVGGAFHYTF

abundance: NA
j_gene: TRBJ1-3
v_gene: TRBV18
d_gene: NA
CDR3nt: TGTGCCAGCTCACCGGATCCGGGGGCTGGAAACACCATATATTTT
CDR3aa: CASSPDPGAGNTIYF

abundance: NA
j_gene: TRBJ2-1
v_gene: TRBV7-6
d_gene: NA
CDR3nt: TGTGCCAGCAGCTTAGAGGTTTCTAGCATCAATGAGCAGTTCTTC
CDR3aa: CASSLEVSSINEQFF

abundance: NA
j_gene: TRBJ2-3
v_gene: TRBV30
d_gene: NA
CDR3nt: TGTGCCTGGACGGGTGGGGATACGCAGTATTTT
CDR3aa: CAWTGGDTQYF

abundance: NA
j_gene: TRBJ1-2
v_gene: TRBV6-5
d_gene: NA
CDR3nt: TGTGCCATTACACTTGGACAGTACAGCAACTATGGCTACACCTTC
CDR3aa: CAITLGQYSNYGYTF

abundance: NA
j_gene: TRBJ2-3
v_gene: TRBV9
d_gene: TRBD2
CDR3nt: TGTGCCAGCAGCGCCCAAGCGGGGGGGCCTGCAGATACGCAGTATTTT
CDR3aa: CASSAQAGGPADTQYF

abundance: NA
j_gene: TRBJ1-5
v_gene: TRBV7-2
d_gene: NA
CDR3nt: TGTGCCAGCAGCCCCGGGGGAGGGGATCAGCCCCAGCATTTT
CDR3aa: CASSPGGGDQPQHF

abundance: NA
j_gene: TRBJ1-3
v_gene: TRBV5-4
d_gene: NA
CDR3nt: TGTGCCAGCAGCTCGGACGGACCCTCTGGAAACACCATATATTTT
CDR3aa: CASSSDGPSGNTIYF

abundance: NA
j_gene: TRBJ1-1
v_gene: TRBV20-1
d_gene: NA
CDR3nt: TGCAGTGCTCGTGGTACTGAAGCTTTCTTT
CDR3aa: CSARGTEAFF

abundance: NA
j_gene: TRBJ2-3
v_gene: TRBV28
d_gene: NA
CDR3nt: TGTGCCAGCAGATCAACCCGACAGCGCAGCACAGATACGCAGTATTTT
CDR3aa: CASRSTRQRSTDTQYF

abundance: once
j_gene: TRBJ2-5
v_gene: TRBV5-1
d_gene: TRBD1
CDR3nt: TGCGCCAGCAGCTTGGAGCCCGGGACAGCCGTTCGTCCTGGGGAGACCCAGTACTTC
CDR3aa: CASSLEPGTAVRPGETQYF

abundance: once
j_gene: TRBJ1-3
v_gene: TRBV28
d_gene: NA
CDR3nt: TGTGCCAGCAGTTCCAGGGGATCTGGAAACACCATATATTTT
CDR3aa: CASSSRGSGNTIYF

abundance: NA
j_gene: TRBJ1-4
v_gene: TRBV10-1
d_gene: NA
CDR3nt: TGCGCCAGCAGTGAGTCAGGAGCACCGAATGAAAAACTGTTTTTT
CDR3aa: CASSESGAPNEKLFF

abundance: NA
j_gene: TRBJ2-3
v_gene: TRBV3-1/TRBV3-2
d_gene: NA
CDR3nt: TGTGCCAGCAGCCATCTAGGTCTAGGCACAGATACGCAGTATTTT
CDR3aa: CASSHLGLGTDTQYF

abundance: few
j_gene: TRBJ2-7
v_gene: TRBV5-4
d_gene: NA
CDR3nt: TGTGCCAGCAGCTTGGGGGGGCCCGCTTTGGACGAGCAGTACTTC
CDR3aa: CASSLGGPALDEQYF

abundance: NA
j_gene: TRBJ2-3
v_gene: TRBV7-8
d_gene: NA
CDR3nt: TGTGCCAGCAGCGTATCCCTTTGGGATACGCAGTATTTT
CDR3aa: CASSVSLWDTQYF

abundance: NA
j_gene: TRBJ2-1
v_gene: TRBV3-1/TRBV3-2
d_gene: TRBD2
CDR3nt: TGTGCCAGTACCGGACTAGCGGGCTCGAGCGCTTGGGGAAATGAGCAGTTCTTC
CDR3aa: CASTGLAGSSAWGNEQFF

abundance: NA
j_gene: TRBJ1-1
v_gene: TRBV6-2/TRBV6-3
d_gene: NA
CDR3nt: TGTGCCAGCAGTTACCAAGGCCGGGGGGCGGCTGAAGCTTTCTTT
CDR3aa: CASSYQGRGAAEAFF

abundance: NA
j_gene: TRBJ1-5
v_gene: TRBV19
d_gene: NA
CDR3nt: TGTGCCAGTAACGATTATAGCAATCAGCCCCAGCATTTT
CDR3aa: CASNDYSNQPQHF

abundance: NA
j_gene: TRBJ1-2
v_gene: TRBV5-5
d_gene: TRBD1
CDR3nt: TGTGCCAGCAGCTGGGGACAGGGGGCTCCCTATGGCTACACCTTC
CDR3aa: CASSWGQGAPYGYTF

abundance: NA
j_gene: TRBJ1-2
v_gene: TRBV14
d_gene: TRBD1
CDR3nt: TGTGCCAGCAGCCAAGAGCGAGATTACAGGGGGCGCGTTTCCGATGGCTACACCTTC
CDR3aa: CASSQERDYRGRVSDGYTF

abundance: NA
j_gene: TRBJ1-3
v_gene: TRBV7-9
d_gene: NA
CDR3nt: TGTGCCAGCAGCATCTACTCGACGGGCGACTCTGGAAACACCATATATTTT
CDR3aa: CASSIYSTGDSGNTIYF

abundance: NA
j_gene: TRBJ1-1
v_gene: TRBV15
d_gene: NA
CDR3nt: TGTGCCACCAGCAGAGATAGGGACACTGAAGCTTTCTTT
CDR3aa: CATSRDRDTEAFF

abundance: NA
j_gene: TRBJ2-5
v_gene: TRBV10-3
d_gene: NA
CDR3nt: TGTGCCATCAATCAGAGCCCGGGACGGGAGACCCAGTACTTC
CDR3aa: CAINQSPGRETQYF

abundance: few
j_gene: TRBJ2-5
v_gene: TRBV5-4
d_gene: TRBD1
CDR3nt: TGTGCCAGCAGCTTGGGGGACAGCCAAGAGACCCAGTACTTC
CDR3aa: CASSLGDSQETQYF

abundance: NA
j_gene: TRBJ1-5
v_gene: TRBV18
d_gene: NA
CDR3nt: TGTGCCAGCTCACCTGGACGGAACAATCAGCCCCAGCATTTT
CDR3aa: CASSPGRNNQPQHF

abundance: NA
j_gene: TRBJ1-2
v_gene: TRBV4-1
d_gene: TRBD1
CDR3nt: TGCGCCAGCAGCCAAAAGACAGGGACCTACTATGGCTACACCTTC
CDR3aa: CASSQKTGTYYGYTF

abundance: NA
j_gene: TRBJ1-6
v_gene: TRBV4-1
d_gene: NA
CDR3nt: TGCGCCAGCAGCCAAGATCAACCAGGCGCCAATTCACCCCTCCACTTT
CDR3aa: CASSQDQPGANSPLHF

abundance: NA
j_gene: TRBJ1-2
v_gene: TRBV7-9
d_gene: TRBD1
CDR3nt: TGTGCCAGCAGCTTAGCTATTGACAGGGACTATGGCTACACCTTC
CDR3aa: CASSLAIDRDYGYTF

abundance: once
j_gene: TRBJ1-2
v_gene: TRBV5-1
d_gene: NA
CDR3nt: TGCGCCAGCAGCTTGGGGTCCGGGGGAGCTAACTATGGCTACACCTTC
CDR3aa: CASSLGSGGANYGYTF

abundance: NA
j_gene: TRBJ2-2
v_gene: TRBV7-9
d_gene: NA
CDR3nt: TGTGCCAGCAGCTTTAGCGGAAACACCGGGGAGCTGTTTTTT
CDR3aa: CASSFSGNTGELFF

abundance: NA
j_gene: TRBJ2-1
v_gene: TRBV7-9
d_gene: NA
CDR3nt: TGTGCCAGCAGCTTAGATATCTGGAGCTCCTACAATGAGCAGTTCTTC
CDR3aa: CASSLDIWSSYNEQFF

abundance: NA
j_gene: TRBJ1-6
v_gene: TRBV3-1/TRBV3-2
d_gene: NA
CDR3nt: TGTGCCAGCAGCCACGTCGATAATTCACCCCTCCACTTT
CDR3aa: CASSHVDNSPLHF

abundance: NA
j_gene: TRBJ2-3
v_gene: TRBV7-2
d_gene: NA
CDR3nt: TGTGCCAGCAGCTTAAGGCAGGACAACACAGATACGCAGTATTTT
CDR3aa: CASSLRQDNTDTQYF

abundance: NA
j_gene: TRBJ1-4
v_gene: TRBV27
d_gene: NA
CDR3nt: TGTGCCAGCAGCTCGTTGGGGGGGGCTAATGAAAAACTGTTTTTT
CDR3aa: CASSSLGGANEKLFF

abundance: NA
j_gene: TRBJ1-4
v_gene: TRBV18
d_gene: NA
CDR3nt: TGTGCCAGCTCACCACCGGCCGGGCTAGGTGAAAAACTGTTTTTT
CDR3aa: CASSPPAGLGEKLFF

abundance: once
j_gene: TRBJ2-2
v_gene: TRBV5-1
d_gene: TRBD2
CDR3nt: TGCGCCAGCAGCAAACTAGCGGGATCGAACACCGGGGAGCTGTTTTTT
CDR3aa: CASSKLAGSNTGELFF

abundance: once
j_gene: TRBJ1-1
v_gene: TRBV3-1/TRBV3-2
d_gene: NA
CDR3nt: TGTGCCAGCAGCCAAGGTTGGGACCCGAACACTGAAGCTTTCTTT
CDR3aa: CASSQGWDPNTEAFF

abundance: NA
j_gene: TRBJ1-2
v_gene: TRBV28
d_gene: NA
CDR3nt: TGTGCCAGCAGTTTTAAGGCAGCCTATGGCTACACCTTC
CDR3aa: CASSFKAAYGYTF

abundance: once
j_gene: TRBJ2-7
v_gene: TRBV14
d_gene: NA
CDR3nt: TGTGCCAGCAGCCCAAGCGGGCCTTCCTACGAGCAGTACTTC
CDR3aa: CASSPSGPSYEQYF

abundance: NA
j_gene: TRBJ1-1
v_gene: TRBV25-1
d_gene: NA
CDR3nt: TGTGCCAGCACAAAAACAGGGTTGAACACTGAAGCTTTCTTT
CDR3aa: CASTKTGLNTEAFF

abundance: NA
j_gene: TRBJ2-7
v_gene: TRBV10-1
d_gene: NA
CDR3nt: TGCGCCAGCAGTGATGGGGGGCCGCCATCCTACGAGCAGTACTTC
CDR3aa: CASSDGGPPSYEQYF

abundance: NA
j_gene: TRBJ1-4
v_gene: TRBV5-1
d_gene: NA
CDR3nt: TGCGCCAGCAGCTGGGATGTGGGGGCCGGGGATGAAAAACTGTTTTTT
CDR3aa: CASSWDVGAGDEKLFF

abundance: once
j_gene: TRBJ1-2
v_gene: TRBV5-8
d_gene: NA
CDR3nt: TGTGCCAGCAGCCCGGGGGCCATATTGGGAGGCTACACCTTC
CDR3aa: CASSPGAILGGYTF

abundance: NA
j_gene: TRBJ2-1
v_gene: TRBV24-1
d_gene: TRBD2
CDR3nt: TGTGCCACCAGTCCGGGGACTAGCGGAGCCCAAAGCTCCTACAATGAGCAGTTCTTC
CDR3aa: CATSPGTSGAQSSYNEQFF

abundance: few
j_gene: TRBJ2-7
v_gene: TRBV12-3/TRBV12-4
d_gene: NA
CDR3nt: TGTGCCAGCAGTTTTGTCGGCGAGCAGTACTTC
CDR3aa: CASSFVGEQYF